The 21 T cell receptor beta chains below come from one sample, sequenced in a study of identical twins. MiXCR was run by TCRdb on the 5' RACE reads, yielding one entry per CDR3 protein. The table shows roughly 540,000 distinct CDR3 sequences, with less than 25% occurring only once. These data were also filed under a second study, of T cells expressing NK-cell markers.

The specimen was CD4+ T cells sorted from blood. The receptors stem from a woman under 30 in good health.

The chain carries TRBV6-5 and TRBJ2-3; a possible D gene is TRBD1 (6 bases). Trimming left V 2 bases short and J 9 bases short, with 18 bases between. The CDR3 loop spans 15 amino acids. CDR1 is MNHEY and CDR2 is SVGAGI in the germline V gene. The DNA for the CDR3 is TGTGCCAGCAGTTACGACAGGTCAAATCGGAACACGCAGTATTTT. Protein sequence: CASSYDRSNRNTQYF.

The rearrangement uses TRBV9 and TRBJ2-3; 12 nucleotides line up with TRBD2. The germline V gene encodes CDR1 SGDLS and CDR2 YYNGEE. CDR3 length: 19 residues. V gave up 0 bases and J gave up 3 bases; unmatched junction bases: 11. The CDR3 loop is CASSVARGTSGRMTDTQYF. The CDR3, as DNA: TGTGCCAGCAGCGTAGCCAGGGGAACTAGCGGGAGGATGACAGATACGCAGTATTTT.

The chain carries TRBV4-3 and TRBJ1-1; TRBD1 might be the D (5 bases). The CDR3 is 17 residues long. CDR1 is LGHNA, CDR2 YSLEER, per germline. V was shortened by 1 base and J by 5 bases, with 20 bases between the two germline ends. The chain's CDR3 is CASSQGGGFGERTEAFF. The CDR3 region has the DNA TGCGCCAGCAGCCAAGGCGGGGGGTTCGGGGAGAGGACTGAAGCTTTCTTT.

This clonotype was recorded a few times. V usage is TRBV9 and J usage is TRBJ1-5; perhaps TRBD1 as D (6 bases). V was shortened by 4 bases and J by 3 bases, with 14 bases between the two germline ends. Germline V gene sequence: CDR1 SGDLS, CDR2 YYNGEE. This CDR3 has 15 residues. CDR3 loop: CASSQGGALNQPQHF. CDR3 coding DNA: TGTGCCAGCAGCCAAGGGGGAGCCCTCAATCAGCCCCAGCATTTT.

There are a few counts of this clonotype. The chain joins TRBV29-1 to TRBJ2-1; D is unclear. Germline V gives CDR1 SQVTM, CDR2 ANQGSEA. V lost 5 bases to trimming and J lost 7 bases, with 9 bases between them. The CDR3 runs to 11 residues. DNA for the CDR3: TGCAGCGTTCTCCGAGCGAATGAGCAGTTCTTC. Its protein is CSVLRANEQFF.

This clonotype has a handful of counts. This chain joins TRBV29-1 and TRBJ1-2; no reliable D call. V gave up 5 bases and J gave up 4 bases, with 17 bases separating them. The length of the CDR3 is 14 residues. Germline loops: CDR1 SQVTM, CDR2 ANQGSEA. CDR3 nucleotides: TGCAGCGTTAGGGTGGGAGACCCTGGCTATGGCTACACCTTC. It codes for CSVRVGDPGYGYTF.

This chain joins TRBV3-1 and TRBJ2-4; 8 bases match TRBD2. Germline lookup yields CDR1 LGHDT and CDR2 YNNKEL (reference sequence). CDR3 length: 15 amino acids. J was trimmed by 7 bases and V by 11 bases; bases with no gene match: 16. The CDR3 bases are TGTGCCTCCTGCCCCCAGGGAGCGGGAGAGAACATTCAGTACTTC. This translates into CASCPQGAGENIQYF.

The chain has TRBV20-1 and TRBJ1-2, with D uncertain. CDR1 DFQATT and CDR2 SNEGSKA come from the germline V gene (reference sequence). There are 14 residues in the CDR3. Trimming stripped 3 bases from V and 6 bases from J, with 17 bases between. This CDR3 is CSASQGRGRDGYTF. CDR3 bases: TGCAGTGCTAGCCAAGGCCGGGGTAGGGATGGCTACACCTTC.

The rearrangement links TRBV29-1 to TRBJ1-1; no clear D gene. This CDR3 spans 12 amino acids. Germline CDR1 reads SQVTM; CDR2 reads ANQGSEA. Trimming removed 6 bases at V and 2 bases at J, with 10 bases between. The CDR3 reads CSVDSFNTEAFF. Here the CDR3 DNA reads TGCAGCGTGGACTCATTCAACACTGAAGCTTTCTTT.

This clonotype was found many times. The rearrangement joins TRBV4-3 to TRBJ2-3; the match to TRBD2 covers 10 bases. Germline V lookup: CDR1 LGHNA, CDR2 YSLEER. After removal of 0 bases from V and 2 bases from J, the junction contained 2 bases not matched to a gene. The CDR3 runs to 16 residues. CDR3 in amino acids: CASSQDLAGATDTQYF. CDR3 bases: TGCGCCAGCAGCCAAGATCTAGCGGGGGCCACAGATACGCAGTATTTT.

V and J are TRBV29-1 and TRBJ2-1; D gene unclear. Trimming stripped 5 bases from V and 6 bases from J, with 14 bases between. There are 13 residues in the CDR3. From germline, CDR1 is SQVTM and CDR2 ANQGSEA. The CDR3: CSVRAYSANEQFF. In DNA, the CDR3 is TGCAGCGTTAGAGCGTATAGTGCCAATGAGCAGTTCTTC.

V gene TRBV27 combines with J gene TRBJ2-4; D might be TRBD2 (6 bases). Germline loops: CDR1 MNHEY, CDR2 SMNVEV (reference sequence). Trimming took 8 bases from V and 0 from J, leaving 14 bases between them. CDR3 length equals 15 residues. CDR3 in amino acids: CASRNGGIAKNIQYF. CDR3 coding DNA: TGTGCCAGCCGGAATGGAGGGATAGCCAAAAACATTCAGTACTTC.

The chain combines TRBV7-9 with TRBJ1-2; D ambiguous. Trimming pared 5 bases from V and 0 bases from J, leaving 10 bases between. This CDR3 is 14 amino acids long. CDR1 and CDR2 from the germline V gene are SEHNR and FQNEAQ (reference sequence). For the CDR3, the DNA is TGTGCCAGCAGCCCCGACACAGCTAACTATGGCTACACCTTC. Residues: CASSPDTANYGYTF.

The chain links TRBV12-3 or TRBV12-4 to TRBJ2-5; maybe TRBD1 (5 bases). This CDR3 contains 14 residues. V shed 8 bases and J shed 0 bases, with 13 bases lying between them. The CDR3 loop is CASGARSYQETQYF. CDR3 nucleotide sequence: TGTGCCAGCGGGGCAAGATCGTACCAAGAGACCCAGTACTTC.

This clonotype showed up just a few times. The chain uses TRBV20-1 and TRBJ2-5; D is perhaps TRBD2 (8 bases). Trimming took off 0 bases at V and 12 bases at J, with 20 bases between the two ends. Germline-derived CDR1 and CDR2 are DFQATT and SNEGSKA (reference sequence). The CDR3 is 14 amino acids. Here the CDR3 DNA reads TGCAGTGCTAGAGAGGCACAAGGTAGCGGGACAGAGTACTTC. Translated: CSAREAQGSGTEYF.

This chain connects TRBV12-3 or TRBV12-4 to TRBJ1-1; weak D call: TRBD1 (6 bases). The V end was cut by 5 bases, the J end by 10 bases, with 17 bases between. This CDR3 has 13 residues. The CDR3 protein is CASSPARGSRAFF. CDR3 bases: TGTGCCAGCAGTCCCGCCAGGGGAAGTCGAGCTTTCTTT.

This rearrangement joins TRBV25-1 to TRBJ2-1; either TRBD1 or TRBD2 may fit D (5 bases each). Germline CDR1 and CDR2: MGHDK and SYGVNS. The CDR3 runs to 16 residues. Trimming removed 3 bases from V and 9 bases from J, with 21 bases in between. The CDR3 DNA reads TGTGCCAGCAGTGACCCTCGAAGGGGTCCACGGGGTGAGCAGTTCTTC. Residues: CASSDPRRGPRGEQFF.

The chain recombines TRBV10-3 with TRBJ2-7, with 10 bases aligning to TRBD2. Trimming at V came to 5 bases and at J to 3 bases, leaving 7 bases not matched to a gene. From germline, CDR1 is ENHRY and CDR2 SYGVKD. The CDR3 has 15 amino acids. The CDR3 region is CAISIHASGSYEQYF. The CDR3 coding sequence is TGTGCCATCAGTATCCATGCTAGCGGGAGCTACGAGCAGTACTTC.

This chain links TRBV7-9 with TRBJ2-7, with D perhaps TRBD2 (5 bases). The CDR3 totals 15 residues. Trimming stripped 5 bases from V and 1 base from J, with 15 bases between. Germline V gene data show CDR1 as SEHNR and CDR2 as FQNEAQ (reference sequence). CDR3 region: CASSPRGAGSYEQYF. CDR3 bases: TGTGCCAGCAGCCCCCGGGGAGCCGGATCCTACGAGCAGTACTTC.

The chain joins TRBV10-3 to TRBJ2-6; possible D gene TRBD1, 5 bases. Trimming cost V 4 bases and J 4 bases, with 5 bases left between them. This CDR3 comprises 13 residues. From germline, CDR1 is ENHRY and CDR2 SYGVKD. This chain's CDR3 is CAISGQGANVLTF. The CDR3 DNA sequence: TGTGCCATCAGTGGACAGGGGGCCAACGTCCTGACTTTC.

Only a few counts were recorded for this clonotype. The chain couples TRBV29-1 to TRBJ2-5, with D tentatively TRBD1 (5 bases). The CDR3 runs to 12 residues. Trimming took 7 bases from V and 1 from J, leaving 10 bases between them. The germline gives CDR1 SQVTM, CDR2 ANQGSEA. The CDR3: CSAQRGQETQYF. The CDR3 bases are TGCAGCGCCCAAAGGGGCCAAGAGACCCAGTACTTC.